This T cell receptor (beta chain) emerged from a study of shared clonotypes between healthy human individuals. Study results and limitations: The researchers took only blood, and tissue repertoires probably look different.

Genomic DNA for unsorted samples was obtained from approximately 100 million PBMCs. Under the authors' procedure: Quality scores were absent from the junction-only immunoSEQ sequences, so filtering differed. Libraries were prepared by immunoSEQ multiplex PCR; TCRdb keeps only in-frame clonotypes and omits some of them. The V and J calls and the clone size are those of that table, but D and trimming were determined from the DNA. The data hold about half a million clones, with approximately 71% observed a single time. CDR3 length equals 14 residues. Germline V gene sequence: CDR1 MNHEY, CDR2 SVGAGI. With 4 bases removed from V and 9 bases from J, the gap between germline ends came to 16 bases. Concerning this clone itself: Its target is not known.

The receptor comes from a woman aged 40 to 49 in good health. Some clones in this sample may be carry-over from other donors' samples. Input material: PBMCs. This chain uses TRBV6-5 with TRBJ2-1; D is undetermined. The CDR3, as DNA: TGTGCCAGCAGTTCCCTTGGACCGCACGGTGAGCAGTTCTTC. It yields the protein CASSSLGPHGEQFF.